Each of the 3 T cell receptor beta chains below was sequenced from the same sample in a study of shared clonotypes between healthy human individuals. Sequencing used immunoSEQ multiplex PCR; TCRdb keeps in-frame clones, though not all of them. The repertoire has some 2,400,000 clones, 90% to 97% of them found once; the top ten carry roughly 0.13%. Specimen: naive CD4+ T cells sorted from blood. As for subset: CD45RA+ positively selected. The receptors were sampled from a man between 18 and 35 years old in good health.

The chain combines TRBV2 with TRBJ2-3; no clear D. The CDR3 runs 13 residues. Between the trimmed V and J ends, which lost 9 bases and 4 bases, there was a span of 14 bases. Germline-derived CDR1 and CDR2 are SNHLY and FYNNEI. CDR3 sequence: CASETPPADTQYF. The CDR3 DNA is TGTGCCAGTGAGACCCCCCCCGCAGATACGCAGTATTTT.

V gene TRBV2 combines with J gene TRBJ1-1; TRBD1 matches 7 bases. The CDR3 is 15 residues long. CDR1 is SNHLY, CDR2 FYNNEI, per germline. Trimming removed 6 bases from V and 4 bases from J; junction bases left unmatched: 11. The CDR3 nucleotides are TGTGCCAGCAGCCTGGACCAGGGGGGAGGCACTGAAGCTTTCTTT. Translated: CASSLDQGGGTEAFF.

V and J are TRBV2 and TRBJ1-5; D might be TRBD1 (5 bases). Germline-derived CDR1 and CDR2 are SNHLY and FYNNEI. This CDR3 comprises 15 residues. Trimming pared 4 bases from V and 3 bases from J, leaving 13 bases between. In DNA, the CDR3 is TGTGCCAGCAGTGTGTCGGCAGGGTCCAATCAGCCCCAGCATTTT. Protein sequence: CASSVSAGSNQPQHF.